This entry concerns a single T cell receptor (beta chain). The method was immunoSEQ multiplex PCR; TCRdb's version includes in-frame clones alone and lacks a portion of them. The sample carries 110,000 or so clones, 85% recorded once. Seattle patient enrollment occurred during active infection, with longitudinal follow-up thereafter. CDR1 SGHRS and CDR2 YFSETQ come from the germline V gene. The CDR3 spans 13 residues. Deletions cut 4 bases from V and 1 base from J, with 7 bases between. The data were obtained in a study of blood T cell repertoires in COVID-19. Whole-study context: PBMCs, B-cell-depleted T cells, or T cells provided the cDNA or gDNA that made up the material.

This sequence joins TRBV5-1 and TRBJ2-3, with D possibly matching TRBD1 (6 bases). The sequencing input was peripheral blood. The source of this sequence is a woman aged 55-70 years with COVID-19, enrolled during active disease. As DNA, the CDR3 is TGCGCCAGCAGCGAGGGGGGCACAGATACGCAGTATTTT. Amino acid sequence: CASSEGGTDTQYF. Supplemented by reference TRBV5-1 and TRBJ2-3, the full variable domain reads KAGVTQTPRYLIKTRGQQVTLSCSPISGHRSVSWYQQTPGQGLQFLFEYFSETQRNKGNFPGRFSGRQFSNSRSEMNVSTLELGDSALYLCASSEGGTDTQYFGPGTRLTVL.